This is a list of T cell receptor beta chains from one sample in a study of T cell changes during pregnancy in multiple sclerosis. Produced via immunoSEQ multiplex PCR; TCRdb's table is partial and in-frame only. The sample yields about 79,000 clones, 90% to 95% seen once. The sample consisted of CD4+ T cells from peripheral blood mononuclear cells, taken in the second trimester of pregnancy. The receptors originated from a female donor with multiple sclerosis, enrolled in a pregnancy study. Both conserved end residues are part of each CDR3. D genes are given only for firm matches. Clone size is not always given. Where it is, it says once, few, many or a class for expanded clones.

D	size	V	J	CDR3	DNA
TRBD2	-	TRBV5-1	TRBJ2-3	CASSLELASTDTQYF	TGCGCCAGCAGCTTGGAACTAGCGAGTACAGATACGCAGTATTTT
-	-	TRBV7-8	TRBJ1-1	CASSSLALNTEAFF	TGTGCCAGCAGCTCATTAGCGTTGAACACTGAAGCTTTCTTT
-	once	TRBV30	TRBJ2-7	CAWKQGREQYF	TGTGCCTGGAAACAGGGTCGCGAGCAGTACTTC
-	-	TRBV10-3	TRBJ1-5	CAISAGDGDQPQHF	TGTGCCATCAGTGCAGGGGACGGCGATCAGCCCCAGCATTTT
-	-	TRBV10-3	TRBJ2-3	CAISSSGTGDTQYF	TGTGCCATCAGCTCTAGCGGGACAGGAGATACGCAGTATTTT
-	-	TRBV29-1	TRBJ1-1	CSVDEGETVNTEAFF	TGCAGCGTTGACGAGGGGGAGACGGTAAACACTGAAGCTTTCTTT
-	-	TRBV18	TRBJ2-1	CASSNAPVYNEQFF	TGTGCCAGCTCAAACGCGCCGGTCTACAATGAGCAGTTCTTC
TRBD1	few	TRBV27	TRBJ1-5	CASSSTGYQPQHF	TGTGCCAGCAGTTCGACAGGGTATCAGCCCCAGCATTTT
-	-	TRBV6-5	TRBJ1-2	CASRGPTHPFYGYTF	TGTGCCAGCAGGGGCCCCACCCACCCTTTCTATGGCTACACCTTC
TRBD2	-	TRBV5-8	TRBJ2-3	CASSSSSGGISTDTQYF	TGTGCCAGCAGCTCGTCTAGCGGGGGGATCAGCACAGATACGCAGTATTTT
-	-	TRBV5-4	TRBJ1-1	CASSLDPGNTEAFF	TGTGCCAGCAGCTTGGACCCGGGGAACACTGAAGCTTTCTTT
TRBD2	-	TRBV9	TRBJ2-7	CASSVGPRLAGGIDYEQYF	TGTGCCAGCAGCGTAGGCCCCCGACTAGCGGGGGGGATCGATTACGAGCAGTACTTC
TRBD2	-	TRBV5-1	TRBJ2-2	CASSRTSGTAGELFF	TGCGCCAGCAGCCGGACTAGCGGGACGGCCGGGGAGCTGTTTTTT
TRBD2	once	TRBV5-4	TRBJ2-2	CASSLAGGRSRELFF	TGTGCCAGCAGCTTGGCGGGAGGGAGGTCCCGGGAGCTGTTTTTT
-	-	TRBV5-6	TRBJ2-1	CASSSSLRLLDNEQFF	TGTGCCAGCAGCTCCTCTCTTAGATTATTGGACAATGAGCAGTTCTTC
TRBD1	-	TRBV10-3	TRBJ1-1	CAIRGQGIPNTEAFF	TGTGCCATCAGGGGACAGGGGATCCCTAACACTGAAGCTTTCTTT
TRBD1	few	TRBV18	TRBJ1-1	CASSPSGTGVNTEAFF	TGTGCCAGCTCACCATCCGGGACAGGGGTGAACACTGAAGCTTTCTTT
-	-	TRBV30	TRBJ2-5	CAWGGTGQETQYF	TGTGCCTGGGGCGGGACGGGTCAAGAGACCCAGTACTTC
-	-	TRBV11-2	TRBJ1-1	CASKQQVGMNTEAFF	TGTGCCAGCAAACAACAGGTCGGCATGAACACTGAAGCTTTCTTT
-	-	TRBV28	TRBJ1-5	CASSMGGNQPQHF	TGTGCCAGCAGTATGGGAGGGAATCAGCCCCAGCATTTT
TRBD2	-	TRBV5-6	TRBJ2-3	CASSLRLAGTDTQYF	TGTGCCAGCAGCTTGCGGCTAGCGGGGACAGATACGCAGTATTTT
TRBD1	once	TRBV7-9	TRBJ2-1	CASSLYEATGELRNEQFF	TGTGCCAGCAGCTTATACGAAGCGACAGGGGAATTACGCAATGAGCAGTTCTTC
-	-	TRBV14	TRBJ2-7	CASSPLRWRDYEQYF	TGTGCCAGCAGTCCCCTAAGGTGGAGGGACTACGAGCAGTACTTC
TRBD2	-	TRBV19	TRBJ2-3	CASSEPGLAGVAQYF	TGTGCCAGTAGTGAACCGGGACTAGCGGGAGTGGCGCAGTATTTT